This T cell receptor beta chain was retrieved from a study of blood T cells in healthy people across ages. Overall study context: When template switching was applied, about one barcoded beta molecule was captured per two T cells. Study-wide results and limits: Greater diversity and more naive CD4+ cells were seen in long-lived donors than in aged donors.

The CDR3 loop spans 16 amino acids. Germline V gene data show CDR1 as SGHRS and CDR2 as YFSETQ. A second PCR, run for roughly 7 to 11 cycles, used a sample-barcoded 5' primer plus a J-beta primer mix. MiXCR was run by TCRdb on the 5' RACE reads, yielding one entry per CDR3 protein. Of a few hundred thousand distinct CDR3 sequences in the sample, 27% were seen once. Concerning this clonotype itself: The antigen is not known.

This TCR came from a woman between 65 and 79 years old in good health. Material for sequencing was blood. The chain joins TRBV5-1 to TRBJ2-5, with 9 nucleotides matching TRBD1. TRBJ2-7 matches the DNA end more closely, so the J call is doubtful. The CDR3 DNA reads as TGCGCCAGCAGCTTGGCCCGACAGGGGGGGGAGTACGAGCAGTACTTC. It translates to CASSLARQGGEYEQYF.